Listed here are 24 T cell receptor beta chains from one sample, sequenced in a study of human T cells and chemical hapten exposure. As for time point: patch test 3, about 24 weeks after DPC sensitization. Treatment denoted: therapeutic diphenylcyclopropenone sensitization with weekly scalp DPC. TCRdb fed the RACE reads into MiXCR, producing one record per CDR3 protein. The sample has under 130,000 distinct CDR3 sequences, less than 40% seen once; the top ten hold roughly 3%. This material consisted of whole blood, taken in connection with sensitization to the hapten diphenylcyclopropenone (DPC). The source is a man aged 40-49 years with alopecia areata. Some clones in this sample may be carry-over from other donors' samples.

In its sample, this clonotype was seen a few times. The V gene is TRBV7-2, the J gene TRBJ2-7; perhaps D is TRBD1 or TRBD2 (5 bases each). Trimming removed 2 bases at V and 5 bases at J, with 13 bases between. Per the germline V gene, CDR1 is SGHTA and CDR2 is FQGNSA. The CDR3 runs 14 residues. The DNA of the CDR3 is TGTGCCAGCAGCTTACTGGGGACGGGCCACGAGCAGTACTTC. It is translated as CASSLLGTGHEQYF.

The gene calls are TRBV20-1 and TRBJ2-7; D possibly matches TRBD1 or TRBD2 (5 bases each). Trimming stripped 1 base from V and 4 bases from J, with 20 bases between. Germline loops: CDR1 DFQATT, CDR2 SNEGSKA (reference sequence). This CDR3 has 16 amino acids. The CDR3: CSARVSGTVGAYEQYF. In DNA, the CDR3 is TGCAGTGCTAGAGTATCCGGGACGGTGGGTGCGTACGAGCAGTACTTC.

CDR3 residues: CASSFDRGNTEAFF. CDR3 coding DNA: TGTGCCAGCAGCTTTGATCGGGGGAACACTGAAGCTTTCTTT. This chain connects TRBV7-9 to TRBJ1-1; no definite D call. Trimming left V 3 bases short and J 1 base short, with 9 bases between. The germline V gene encodes CDR1 SEHNR and CDR2 FQNEAQ (reference sequence). The CDR3 is 14 residues long.

V gene TRBV23-1 combines with J gene TRBJ2-7; no clear D gene. TRBV23-1 is treated as an ORF (open reading frame) with a function not yet certain. CDR3 length: 15 residues. Trimming cost V 0 bases and J 5 bases, with 14 bases left between them. The CDR3 DNA sequence: TGCGCCAGCAGTCAATCGGGGTACAGACCTAACGAGCAGTACGTC. Translated: CASSQSGYRPNEQYV.

The gene calls are TRBV9 and TRBJ2-1; D gene uncertain. The CDR3 runs to 14 residues. Germline CDR1 is SGDLS and CDR2 is YYNGEE. The V end lost 0 bases, the J end lost 0 bases, and 4 bases lay between the germline ends. The CDR3 region is CASSVADSYNEQFF. Written as DNA, the CDR3 is TGTGCCAGCAGCGTAGCGGACTCCTACAATGAGCAGTTCTTC.

This clonotype has a handful of counts. The rearrangement joins TRBV10-3 to TRBJ2-7; 10 bases align to TRBD1. The CDR3 totals 15 residues. The germline V gene encodes CDR1 ENHRY and CDR2 SYGVKD. With 5 bases clipped from V and 2 bases from J, the junction kept 6 bases outside the gene matches. The CDR3 here is CAISRTGTGAYEQYV. DNA for the CDR3: TGTGCCATCAGTAGGACCGGGACAGGGGCCTACGAGCAGTACGTC.

The table lists this clonotype with a few counts. The chain is built from TRBV20-1 and TRBJ2-1; 9 nucleotides agree with TRBD2. The germline CDR1 and CDR2 sequences are DFQATT and SNEGSKA (reference sequence). V gave up 5 bases and J gave up 5 bases; unmatched junction bases: 7. This CDR3 region has 14 residues. Here the CDR3 reads CSAFGLAINNEQFF. The DNA of the CDR3 is TGCAGTGCTTTCGGACTAGCGATAAACAATGAGCAGTTCTTC.

The chain carries TRBV20-1 and TRBJ2-3, with a tentative D call TRBD2 (5 bases). The CDR3 has 15 residues. Deletions cut 5 bases from V and 0 bases from J, with 15 bases between. Germline CDR1 and CDR2: DFQATT and SNEGSKA (reference sequence). CDR3 sequence reads: CSAGLRGTSTDTQYF. The CDR3 DNA sequence: TGCAGTGCTGGGCTACGGGGTACTAGCACAGATACGCAGTATTTT.

The J gene is TRBJ2-3, the V gene TRBV20-1, with TRBD1 matching 12 bases. CDR3 length: 16 amino acids. Germline CDR1 and CDR2: DFQATT and SNEGSKA (reference sequence). V lost 3 bases, J lost 5 bases, and 9 bases stayed unmatched. The CDR3 loop reads CSASAWDRGHQDTQYF. In DNA form, the CDR3 reads TGCAGTGCTAGCGCCTGGGACAGGGGGCATCAAGATACGCAGTATTTT.

This chain links TRBV4-1 with TRBJ2-3; D is uncertain. The germline CDR1 and CDR2 sequences are MGHRA and YSYEKL. The CDR3 sequence is 15 residues long. Trimming took off 9 bases at V and 2 bases at J, with 18 bases between the two ends. The CDR3 region has the DNA TGCGCCAGTTCCCTGAGTCCCCTTGACACAGATACGCAGTATTTT. Encoded protein: CASSLSPLDTDTQYF.

The gene calls are TRBV13 and TRBJ1-1; 7 nucleotides match TRBD1. Germline-derived CDR1 and CDR2 are PRHDT and FYEKMQ (reference sequence). The length of the CDR3 is 15 residues. V gave up 5 bases and J gave up 0 bases; unmatched junction bases: 6. The CDR3 is CASSTGGTVNTEAFF. The CDR3 DNA is TGTGCCAGCAGCACCGGTGGGACAGTGAACACTGAAGCTTTCTTT.

This clonotype was counted only a few times. The chain links TRBV4-2 to TRBJ2-3; TRBD2 agrees at 7 bases. The CDR3 has 16 residues. Germline CDR1 reads LGHNA; CDR2 reads YNFKEQ. The V gene end was trimmed by 0 bases and the J gene end by 3 bases; junction bases not matched to a gene: 6. CDR3 bases: TGTGCCAGCAGCCAAGAGCGCGGGAGTGTGACAGATACGCAGTATTTT. The encoded protein is CASSQERGSVTDTQYF.

The chain has TRBV6-5 and TRBJ1-5; the match to TRBD1 covers 7 bases. After removal of 0 bases from V and 5 bases from J, the junction contained 4 bases not matched to a gene. The CDR3 contains 15 residues. CDR1 is MNHEY and CDR2 is SVGAGI in the germline V gene. The DNA for the CDR3 is TGTGCCAGCAGTTACTCTACAGGGGCCCATCAGCCCCAGCATTTT. Translation gives CASSYSTGAHQPQHF.

The J gene is TRBJ1-4, the V gene TRBV6-5; TRBD1 aligns across 8 bases. The CDR3 is 14 amino acids. The junction had 14 bases not matched to a gene; V was cut back by 6 bases and J by 14 bases. Per the germline V gene, CDR1 is MNHEY and CDR2 is SVGAGI. CDR3 bases: TGTGCCAGCAGACCGACAGGGGAGGCCAAGGGGCTGTTTTTT. Translation: CASRPTGEAKGLFF.

A few counts support this clonotype. The chain joins TRBV28 to TRBJ2-3; 8 nucleotides match TRBD1. J gave up 2 bases and V 2 bases, and 6 bases lay outside the gene matches. The CDR3 runs 16 residues. The germline gives CDR1 MDHEN, CDR2 SYDVKM. The CDR3 DNA sequence: TGTGCCAGCAGTTTACGACAGGGGCGATACACAGATACGCAGTATTTT. It encodes CASSLRQGRYTDTQYF.

This clonotype was detected many times. This chain joins TRBV7-9 and TRBJ2-6; 10 positions match TRBD1. V lost 3 bases to trimming and J lost 4 bases; unmatched junction nucleotides: 3. The CDR3 extends over 16 amino acids. Germline loops: CDR1 SEHNR, CDR2 FQNEAQ (reference sequence). Here the CDR3 reads CASSLDRGSGANVLTF. CDR3 DNA sequence: TGTGCCAGCAGCTTGGACAGGGGGTCCGGGGCCAACGTCCTGACTTTC.

The chain uses TRBV20-1 and TRBJ2-1, with 8 positions matching TRBD2. The junction had 6 bases not matched to a gene; V was cut back by 8 bases and J by 3 bases. This CDR3 is 13 amino acids long. Germline lookup yields CDR1 DFQATT and CDR2 SNEGSKA (reference sequence). DNA for the CDR3: TGCAGTAAAAGCGGGAGTGGCTACAATGAGCAGTTCTTC. It encodes CSKSGSGYNEQFF.

The V call is TRBV25-1, the J call TRBJ1-5, with D uncertain. The germline V and J ends were trimmed by 0 bases and 0 bases, with 0 bases remaining between them. The CDR3 totals 13 residues. The V gene's germline CDR1 is MGHDK and CDR2 SYGVNS. For the CDR3, the DNA is TGTGCCAGCAGTGAATATAGCAATCAGCCCCAGCATTTT. Residues: CASSEYSNQPQHF. Combining the CDR3 with reference TRBV25-1 and TRBJ1-5 gives the whole variable domain EADIYQTPRYLVIGTGKKITLECSQTMGHDKMYWYQQDPGMELHLIHYSYGVNSTEKGDLSSESTVSRIRTEHFPLTLESARPSHTSQYLCASSEYSNQPQHFGDGTRLSIL.

This chain connects TRBV6-2 or TRBV6-3 to TRBJ2-1; TRBD2 agrees at 10 bases. The CDR3 length is 15 residues. The trim removed 4 bases at V and 6 bases at J, leaving 6 bases unmatched. Germline V CDR1 and CDR2: MNHEY, SVGEGT. The CDR3 nucleotides are TGTGCCAGCAGTTCCGTCACTAGCGGGACCAATGAGCAGTTCTTC. Amino acids: CASSSVTSGTNEQFF.

This clonotype was seen only a few times. CDR3 coding DNA: TGCGCCAGCAGCCAAAGTGTGAGGGGGTATAGCTCTGGAAACACCATATATTTT. Its translation is CASSQSVRGYSSGNTIYF. The rearrangement links TRBV4-3 to TRBJ1-3; a possible D gene is TRBD1 (6 bases). Germline-derived CDR1 and CDR2 are LGHNA and YSLEER. V dropped 2 bases and J dropped 0 bases, with 17 bases sitting between them. CDR3 length: 18 amino acids.

The chain joins TRBV12-3 or TRBV12-4 to TRBJ2-3; 8 bases line up with TRBD2. This CDR3 has 14 amino acids. Losses at the gene ends were 5 bases for V and 5 bases for J; bases not matched to a gene: 6. The CDR3 DNA reads TGTGCCAGCAGTACCGGGACTAGGGGAGATACGCAGTATTTT. This sequence encodes CASSTGTRGDTQYF.

This clonotype has only a few counts. This chain joins TRBV29-1 and TRBJ1-1, with D possibly matching TRBD1 (6 bases). The CDR3 has 13 residues. Trimming shortened V by 5 bases and J by 0 bases, and 10 bases separated the two germline ends. Germline CDR1 is SQVTM and CDR2 is ANQGSEA. The DNA of the CDR3 is TGCAGCGTTACAAACAGGGTGAACACTGAAGCTTTCTTT. It is translated as CSVTNRVNTEAFF.

This clonotype occurred a few times. The chain couples TRBV3-1 to TRBJ1-3; D remains ambiguous. The CDR3 contains 17 residues. Trimming stripped 0 bases from V and 0 bases from J, with 12 bases between. Germline V lookup: CDR1 LGHDT, CDR2 YNNKEL (reference sequence). The CDR3 coding sequence is TGTGCCAGCAGCCAAGATTCTTGGCGGACCTCTGGAAACACCATATATTTT. Amino acids: CASSQDSWRTSGNTIYF.

The chain carries TRBV6-2 or TRBV6-3 and TRBJ2-1; D unresolved. The CDR3 sequence is 13 residues long. Germline V gene data show CDR1 as MNHEY and CDR2 as SVGEGT. V was cut by 4 bases and J by 3 bases, with 7 bases left in between. The CDR3 is CASSLSSYNEQFF. In DNA, the CDR3 is TGTGCCAGCAGTTTGAGTAGCTACAATGAGCAGTTCTTC.